The sequence of this T cell receptor (beta chain) was determined in a study of blood T cell repertoires in COVID-19. The overall study: The origin of the acute and convalescent COVID-19 samples was the United States, Italy and Spain. PBMCs, B-cell-depleted T cells, or T cells were the source of the cDNA or gDNA that made up the material.

Per the authors' pipeline: Scientists estimated how many nucleated cells there were by amplifying reference gene primers. Produced via immunoSEQ multiplex PCR; TCRdb's table is partial and in-frame only. That table gives V, J and clone size, and the DNA gave D and trimming. The sample consists of roughly 230,000 clones, approximately 84% of them appearing once. This clone came up many times. The germline V gene encodes CDR1 LGHNA and CDR2 YNFKEQ. V shed 1 base and J 0 bases; nucleotides not matched to a gene: 0. The CDR3 spans 16 residues. V and J are TRBV4-2 and TRBJ2-2, with 9 bases aligning to TRBD2. The source material was peripheral blood. This TCR derives from a man between 35 and 55 years old with acute or convalescent COVID-19. CDR3 residues: CASSQGGGANTGELFF. In DNA form, the CDR3 reads TGTGCCAGCAGCCAAGGCGGGGGGGCGAACACCGGGGAGCTGTTTTTT.